Presented here are 3 T cell receptor beta chains from one specimen sequenced in a study of prognosis after radiotherapy for stage I lung cancer. Genomic DNA was subjected to two-round multiplex PCR for amplification of TCR beta CDR3. First-round PCR amplification was performed with primers specific to each TRBV and TRBJ gene. TCRdb called the multiplex PCR reads again in MiXCR, with one record for every CDR3 protein. The sample contains about 20,000 distinct CDR3 sequences, roughly 41% of which appear only once. Sequenced material: PBMCs, taken before or after stereotactic body radiation therapy (not recorded which). Receptors were obtained from a donor over 45 with non-small cell lung cancer.

Comments on this clonotype: This clone may be a read error of a much larger clone one base away. The chain has TRBV29-1 and TRBJ2-7; D might be TRBD1 or TRBD2, each matching 5 bases. V gave up 2 bases and J gave up 6 bases, with 17 bases separating them. CDR3 length equals 14 residues. Per the germline V gene, CDR1 is SQVTM and CDR2 is ANQGSEA. The CDR3 region is CSVEIRGGQVEQYF. The CDR3 DNA reads as TGCAGCGTTGAAATCCGAGGAGGACAAGTCGAGCAGTACTTC.

This clonotype counts as medium-sized (0.01 to 0.1%). J is TRBJ2-2 and V is TRBV24-1, with 7 bases matching TRBD1. CDR1 and CDR2 (germline): KGHDR, SFDVKD. V was pared by 2 bases and J by 1 base, with 3 bases of the junction left unmatched. This CDR3 has 16 residues. The CDR3: CATSDSGTENTGELFF. The CDR3 DNA reads TGTGCCACCAGTGATTCCGGGACAGAGAACACCGGGGAGCTGTTTTTT.

In its sample, this clonotype was seen many times. The J gene is TRBJ2-1, the V gene TRBV7-2, with TRBD1 as a possible D gene (6 bases). The CDR3 totals 13 residues. Germline-derived CDR1 and CDR2 are SGHTA and FQGNSA. Trimming took off 6 bases at V and 6 bases at J, with 12 bases between the two ends. The CDR3 sequence: CASSRDRFNEQFF. CDR3 DNA: TGTGCCAGCAGTCGTGACAGGTTCAATGAGCAGTTCTTC.